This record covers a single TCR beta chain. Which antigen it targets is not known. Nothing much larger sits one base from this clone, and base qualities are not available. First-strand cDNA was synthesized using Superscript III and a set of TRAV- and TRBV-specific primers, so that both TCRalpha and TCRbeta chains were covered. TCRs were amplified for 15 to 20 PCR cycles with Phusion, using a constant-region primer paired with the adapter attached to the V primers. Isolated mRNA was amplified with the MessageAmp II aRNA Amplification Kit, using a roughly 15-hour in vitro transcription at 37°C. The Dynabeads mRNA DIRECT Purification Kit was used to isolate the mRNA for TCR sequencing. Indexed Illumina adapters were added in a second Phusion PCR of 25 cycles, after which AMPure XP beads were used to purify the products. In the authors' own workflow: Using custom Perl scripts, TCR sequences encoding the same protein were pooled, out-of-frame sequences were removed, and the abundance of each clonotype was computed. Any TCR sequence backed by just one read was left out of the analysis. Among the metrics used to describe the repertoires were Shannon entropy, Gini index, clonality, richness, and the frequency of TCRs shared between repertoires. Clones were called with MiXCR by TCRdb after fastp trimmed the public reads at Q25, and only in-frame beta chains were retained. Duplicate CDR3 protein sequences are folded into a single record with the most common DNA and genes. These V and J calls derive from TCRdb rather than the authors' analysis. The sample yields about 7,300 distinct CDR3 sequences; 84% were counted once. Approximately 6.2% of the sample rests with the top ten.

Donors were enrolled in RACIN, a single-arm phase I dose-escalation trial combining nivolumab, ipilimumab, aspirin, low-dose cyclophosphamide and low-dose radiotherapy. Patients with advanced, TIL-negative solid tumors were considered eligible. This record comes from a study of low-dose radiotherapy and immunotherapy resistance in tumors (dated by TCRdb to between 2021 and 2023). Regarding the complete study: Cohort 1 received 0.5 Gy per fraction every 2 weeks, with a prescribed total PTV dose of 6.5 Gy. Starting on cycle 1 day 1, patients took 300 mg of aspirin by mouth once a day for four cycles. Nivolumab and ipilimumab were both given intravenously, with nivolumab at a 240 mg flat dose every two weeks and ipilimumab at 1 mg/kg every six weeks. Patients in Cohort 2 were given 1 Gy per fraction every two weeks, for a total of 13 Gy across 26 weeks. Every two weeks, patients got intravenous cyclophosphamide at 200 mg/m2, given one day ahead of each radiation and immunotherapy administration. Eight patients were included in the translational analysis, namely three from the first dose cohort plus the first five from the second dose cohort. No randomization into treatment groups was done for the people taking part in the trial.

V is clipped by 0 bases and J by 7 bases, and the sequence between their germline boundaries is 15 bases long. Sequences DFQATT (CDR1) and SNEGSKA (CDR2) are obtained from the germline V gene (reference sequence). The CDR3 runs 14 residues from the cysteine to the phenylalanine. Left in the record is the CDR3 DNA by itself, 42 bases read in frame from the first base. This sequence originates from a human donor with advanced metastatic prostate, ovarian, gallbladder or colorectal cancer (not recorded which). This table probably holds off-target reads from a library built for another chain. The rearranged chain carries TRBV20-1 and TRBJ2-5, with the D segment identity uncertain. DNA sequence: TGCAGTGCTAGAGATCGGAGCTCCCTGGGGACCCAGTACTTC. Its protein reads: CSARDRSSLGTQYF.